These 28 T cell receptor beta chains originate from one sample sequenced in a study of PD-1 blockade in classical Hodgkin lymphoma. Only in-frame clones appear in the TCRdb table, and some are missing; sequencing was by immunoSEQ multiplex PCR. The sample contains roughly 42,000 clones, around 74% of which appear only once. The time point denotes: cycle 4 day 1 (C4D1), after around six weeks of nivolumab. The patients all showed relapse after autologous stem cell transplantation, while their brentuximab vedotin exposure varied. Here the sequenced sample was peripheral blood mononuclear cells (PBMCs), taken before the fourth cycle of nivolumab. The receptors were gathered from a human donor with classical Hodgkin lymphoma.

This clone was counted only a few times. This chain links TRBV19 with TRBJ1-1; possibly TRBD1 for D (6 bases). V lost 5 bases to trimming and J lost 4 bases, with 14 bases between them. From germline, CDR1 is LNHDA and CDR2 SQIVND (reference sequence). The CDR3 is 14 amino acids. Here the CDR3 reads CASSEIAGATEAFF. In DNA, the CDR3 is TGTGCCAGTAGTGAAATCGCAGGGGCCACTGAAGCTTTCTTT.

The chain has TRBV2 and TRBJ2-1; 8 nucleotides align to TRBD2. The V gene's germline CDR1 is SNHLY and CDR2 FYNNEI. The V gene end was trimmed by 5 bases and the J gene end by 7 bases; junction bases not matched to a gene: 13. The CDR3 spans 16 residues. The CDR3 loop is CASSKPLGGALNEQFF. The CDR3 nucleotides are TGTGCCAGCAGTAAACCACTCGGGGGGGCTTTAAATGAGCAGTTCTTC.

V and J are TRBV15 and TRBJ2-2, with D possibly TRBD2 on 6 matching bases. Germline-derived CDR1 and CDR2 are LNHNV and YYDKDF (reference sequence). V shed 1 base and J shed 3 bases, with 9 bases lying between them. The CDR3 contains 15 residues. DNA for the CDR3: TGTGCCACCAGCAGAGCCGGAGGGTACACCGGGGAGCTGTTTTTT. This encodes CATSRAGGYTGELFF.

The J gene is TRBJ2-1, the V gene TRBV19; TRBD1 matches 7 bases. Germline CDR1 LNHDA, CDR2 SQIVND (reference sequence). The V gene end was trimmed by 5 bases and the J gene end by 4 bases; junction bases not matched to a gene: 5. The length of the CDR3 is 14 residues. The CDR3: CASSSGTVYNEQFF. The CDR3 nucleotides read TGTGCCAGTAGTTCCGGGACAGTATACAATGAGCAGTTCTTC.

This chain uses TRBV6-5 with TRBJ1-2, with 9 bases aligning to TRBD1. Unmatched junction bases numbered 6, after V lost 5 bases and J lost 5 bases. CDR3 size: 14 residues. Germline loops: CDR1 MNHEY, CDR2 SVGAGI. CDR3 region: CASSPGTGYYGYTF. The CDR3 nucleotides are TGTGCCAGCAGTCCCGGGACAGGGTATTATGGCTACACCTTC.

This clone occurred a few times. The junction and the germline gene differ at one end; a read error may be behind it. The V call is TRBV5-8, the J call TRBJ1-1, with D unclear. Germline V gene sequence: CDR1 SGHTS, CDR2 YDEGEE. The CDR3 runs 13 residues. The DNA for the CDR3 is TGTGCCAGCAGCTTGGTTTTGAACGCTGAAGCTTTCTTT. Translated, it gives CASSLVLNAEAFF.

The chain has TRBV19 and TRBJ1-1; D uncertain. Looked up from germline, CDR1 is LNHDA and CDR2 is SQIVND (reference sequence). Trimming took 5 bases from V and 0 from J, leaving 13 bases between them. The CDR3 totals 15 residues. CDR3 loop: CASSASVSVNTEAFF. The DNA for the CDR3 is TGTGCCAGTAGTGCGTCTGTGAGCGTGAACACTGAAGCTTTCTTT.

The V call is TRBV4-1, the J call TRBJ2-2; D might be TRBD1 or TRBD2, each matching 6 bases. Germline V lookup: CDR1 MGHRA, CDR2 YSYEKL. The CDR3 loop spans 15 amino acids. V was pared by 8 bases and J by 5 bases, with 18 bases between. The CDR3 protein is CASQEGGGWTGELFF. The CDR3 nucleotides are TGCGCCAGCCAGGAGGGGGGCGGTTGGACCGGGGAGCTGTTTTTT.

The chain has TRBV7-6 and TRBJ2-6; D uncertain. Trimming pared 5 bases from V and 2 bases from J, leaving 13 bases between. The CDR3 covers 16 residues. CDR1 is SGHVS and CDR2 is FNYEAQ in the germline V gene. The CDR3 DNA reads TGTGCCAGCAGCCCGGTACAAGTGACTGGGGCCAACGTCCTGACTTTC. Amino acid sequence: CASSPVQVTGANVLTF.

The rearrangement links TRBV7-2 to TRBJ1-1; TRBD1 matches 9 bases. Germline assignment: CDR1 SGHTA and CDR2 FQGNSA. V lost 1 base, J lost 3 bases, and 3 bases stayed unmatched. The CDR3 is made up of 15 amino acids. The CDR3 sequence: CASSLVGQGDTEAFF. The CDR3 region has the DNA TGTGCCAGCAGCTTAGTGGGACAGGGTGACACTGAAGCTTTCTTT.

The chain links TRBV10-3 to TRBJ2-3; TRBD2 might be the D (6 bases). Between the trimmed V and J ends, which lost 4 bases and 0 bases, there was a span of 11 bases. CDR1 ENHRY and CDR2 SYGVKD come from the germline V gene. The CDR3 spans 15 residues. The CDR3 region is CAISAWGVSTDTQYF. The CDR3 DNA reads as TGTGCCATCAGTGCGTGGGGGGTTAGCACAGATACGCAGTATTTT.

CDR3 in DNA: TGTGCCAGCTCACAACGACAGCTTTCCTACGAGCAGTACTTC. Translating it yields CASSQRQLSYEQYF. The chain employs TRBV18 and TRBJ2-7; D is perhaps TRBD1 (5 bases). Between the trimmed V and J ends, which lost 4 bases and 1 base, there was a span of 11 bases. CDR3 length equals 14 residues. Germline assignment: CDR1 KGHSH and CDR2 LQKENI.

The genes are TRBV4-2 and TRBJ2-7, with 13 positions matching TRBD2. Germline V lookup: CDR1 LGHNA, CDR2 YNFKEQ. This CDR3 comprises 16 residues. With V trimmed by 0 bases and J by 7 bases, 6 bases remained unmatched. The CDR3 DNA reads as TGTGCCAGCAGCCAAGACAGGACTAGCGGGGGCGCGGAGCAGTACTTC. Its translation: CASSQDRTSGGAEQYF.

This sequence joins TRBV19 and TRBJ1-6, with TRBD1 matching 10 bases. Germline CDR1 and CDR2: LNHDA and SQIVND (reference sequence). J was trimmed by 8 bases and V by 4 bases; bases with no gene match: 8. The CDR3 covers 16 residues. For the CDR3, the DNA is TGTGCCAGTAGTACGGACAGGGGGAACTCCTATTCACCCCTCCACTTT. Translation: CASSTDRGNSYSPLHF.

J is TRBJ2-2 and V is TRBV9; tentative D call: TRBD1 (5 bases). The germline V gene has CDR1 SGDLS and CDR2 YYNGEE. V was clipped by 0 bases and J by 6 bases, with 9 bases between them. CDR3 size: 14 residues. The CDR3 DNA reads TGTGCCAGCAGCGTAGCTCAGGGTGCCGGGGAGCTGTTTTTT. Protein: CASSVAQGAGELFF.

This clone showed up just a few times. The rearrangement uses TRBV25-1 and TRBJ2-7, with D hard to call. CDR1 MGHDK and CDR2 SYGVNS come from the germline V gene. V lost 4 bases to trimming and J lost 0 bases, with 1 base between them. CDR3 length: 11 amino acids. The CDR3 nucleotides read TGTGCCAGCAGTGTCTCCTACGAGCAGTACTTC. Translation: CASSVSYEQYF.

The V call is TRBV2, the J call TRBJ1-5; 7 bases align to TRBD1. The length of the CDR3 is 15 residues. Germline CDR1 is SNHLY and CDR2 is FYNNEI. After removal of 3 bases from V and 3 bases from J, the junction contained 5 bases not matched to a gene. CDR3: CASSDRGQYNQPQHF. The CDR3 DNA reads TGTGCCAGCAGTGACAGGGGACAGTACAATCAGCCCCAGCATTTT.

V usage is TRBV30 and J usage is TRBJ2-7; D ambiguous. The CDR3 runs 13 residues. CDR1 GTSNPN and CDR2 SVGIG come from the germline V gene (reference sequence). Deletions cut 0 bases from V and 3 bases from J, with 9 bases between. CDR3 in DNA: TGTGCCTGGAGTGTACTCCCAGGCTACGAGCAGTACTTC. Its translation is CAWSVLPGYEQYF.

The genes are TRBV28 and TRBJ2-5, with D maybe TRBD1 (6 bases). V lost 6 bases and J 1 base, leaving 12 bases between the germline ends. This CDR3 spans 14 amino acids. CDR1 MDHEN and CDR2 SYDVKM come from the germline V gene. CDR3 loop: CASSIGTIQETQYF. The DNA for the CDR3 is TGTGCCAGCAGCATCGGGACAATCCAAGAGACCCAGTACTTC.

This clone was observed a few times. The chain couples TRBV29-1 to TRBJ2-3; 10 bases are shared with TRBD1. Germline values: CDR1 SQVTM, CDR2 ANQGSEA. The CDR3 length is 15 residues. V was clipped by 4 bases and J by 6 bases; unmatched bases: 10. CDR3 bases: TGCAGCGTTGCGGGGACAGGGGCTACGTTGGATACGCAGTATTTT. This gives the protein CSVAGTGATLDTQYF.

In DNA, the CDR3 is TGTGCCTGGACGGTGGGCACCGGGGAGCTGTTTTTT. Residues: CAWTVGTGELFF. The rearrangement links TRBV30 to TRBJ2-2; D remains unclear. The germline V gene encodes CDR1 GTSNPN and CDR2 SVGIG (reference sequence). The CDR3 loop spans 12 amino acids. V lost 4 bases, J lost 4 bases, and 7 bases lay in between.

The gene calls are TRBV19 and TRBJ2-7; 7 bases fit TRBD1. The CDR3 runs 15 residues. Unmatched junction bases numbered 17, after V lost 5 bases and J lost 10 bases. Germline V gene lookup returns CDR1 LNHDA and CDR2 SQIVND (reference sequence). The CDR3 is CASSVTGQAIKEQYF. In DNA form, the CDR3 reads TGTGCCAGTAGTGTAACCGGACAGGCGATTAAGGAACAGTACTTC.

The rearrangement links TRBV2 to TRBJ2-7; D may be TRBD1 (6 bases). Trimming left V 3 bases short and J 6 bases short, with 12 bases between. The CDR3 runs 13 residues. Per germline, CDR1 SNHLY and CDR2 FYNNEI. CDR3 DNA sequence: TGTGCCAGCAGTGAGCGGACAGCAGGCGAGCAGTACTTC. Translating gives CASSERTAGEQYF. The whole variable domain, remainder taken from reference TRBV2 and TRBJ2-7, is EPEVTQTPSHQVTQMGQEVILRCVPISNHLYFYWYRQILGQKVEFLVSFYNNEISEKSEIFDDQFSVERPDGSNFTLKIRSTKLEDSAMYFCASSERTAGEQYFGPGTRLTVT.

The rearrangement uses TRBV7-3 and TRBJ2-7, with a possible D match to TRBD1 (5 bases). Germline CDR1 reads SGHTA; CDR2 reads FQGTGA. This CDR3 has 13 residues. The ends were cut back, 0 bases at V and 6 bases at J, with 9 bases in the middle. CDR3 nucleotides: TGTGCCAGCAGCTTAACGAAAGGGGCCGAGCAGTACTTC. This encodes CASSLTKGAEQYF.

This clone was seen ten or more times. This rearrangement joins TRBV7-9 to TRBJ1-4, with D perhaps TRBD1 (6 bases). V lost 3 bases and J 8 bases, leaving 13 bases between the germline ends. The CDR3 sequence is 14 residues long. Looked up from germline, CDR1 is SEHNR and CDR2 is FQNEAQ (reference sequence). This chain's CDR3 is CASSLRGEYEKLFF. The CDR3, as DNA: TGTGCCAGCAGCTTGAGGGGGGAATACGAAAAACTGTTTTTT.

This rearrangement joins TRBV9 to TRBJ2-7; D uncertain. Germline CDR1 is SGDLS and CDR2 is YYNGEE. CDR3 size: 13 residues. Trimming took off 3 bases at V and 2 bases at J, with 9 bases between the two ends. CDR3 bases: TGTGCCAGCAGCGCCCCTCTTGCCTACGAGCAGTACTTC. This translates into CASSAPLAYEQYF.

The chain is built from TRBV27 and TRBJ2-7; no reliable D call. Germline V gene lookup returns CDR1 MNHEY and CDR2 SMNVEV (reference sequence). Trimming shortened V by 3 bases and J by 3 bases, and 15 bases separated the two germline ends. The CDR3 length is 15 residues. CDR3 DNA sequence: TGTGCCAGCAGTTTCGTGGGCCAGCAAAACTACGAGCAGTACTTC. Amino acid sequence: CASSFVGQQNYEQYF.

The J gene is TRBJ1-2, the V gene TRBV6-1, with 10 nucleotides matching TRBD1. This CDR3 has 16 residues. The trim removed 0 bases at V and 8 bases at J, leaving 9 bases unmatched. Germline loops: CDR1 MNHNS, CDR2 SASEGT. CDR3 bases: TGTGCCAGCAGTGAAGCGGGACAGGGGACAATCGGGGGCTACACCTTC. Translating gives CASSEAGQGTIGGYTF.